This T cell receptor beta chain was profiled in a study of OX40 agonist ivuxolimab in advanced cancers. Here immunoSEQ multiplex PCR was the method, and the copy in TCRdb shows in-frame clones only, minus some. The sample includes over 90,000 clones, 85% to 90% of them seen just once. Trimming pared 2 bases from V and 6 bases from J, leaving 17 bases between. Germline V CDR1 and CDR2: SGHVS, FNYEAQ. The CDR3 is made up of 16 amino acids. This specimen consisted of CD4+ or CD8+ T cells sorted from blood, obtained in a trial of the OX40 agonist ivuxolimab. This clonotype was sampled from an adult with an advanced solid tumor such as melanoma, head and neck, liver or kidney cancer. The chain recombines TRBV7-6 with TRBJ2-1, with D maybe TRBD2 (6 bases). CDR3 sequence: CASSLMEGGIPNEQFF. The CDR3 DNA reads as TGTGCCAGCAGCTTAATGGAGGGTGGTATACCCAATGAGCAGTTCTTC.